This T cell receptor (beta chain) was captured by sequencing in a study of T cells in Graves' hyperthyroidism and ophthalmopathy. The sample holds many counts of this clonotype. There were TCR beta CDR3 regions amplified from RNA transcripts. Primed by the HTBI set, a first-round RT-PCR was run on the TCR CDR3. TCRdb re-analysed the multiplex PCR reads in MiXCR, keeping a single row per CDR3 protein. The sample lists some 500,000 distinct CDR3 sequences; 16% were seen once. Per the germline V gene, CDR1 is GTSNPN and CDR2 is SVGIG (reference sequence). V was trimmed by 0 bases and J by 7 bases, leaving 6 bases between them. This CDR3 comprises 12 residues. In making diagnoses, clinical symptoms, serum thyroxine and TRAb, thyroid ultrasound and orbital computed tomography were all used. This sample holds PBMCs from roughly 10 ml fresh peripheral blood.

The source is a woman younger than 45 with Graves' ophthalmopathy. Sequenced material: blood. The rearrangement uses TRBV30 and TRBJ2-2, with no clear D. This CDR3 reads CAWSVTGGELFF. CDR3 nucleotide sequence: TGTGCCTGGAGTGTAACGGGCGGGGAGCTGTTTTTT.